A single sample gave rise to the 10 T cell receptor beta chains below, sequenced in a study of response to subunit inactivated influenza vaccine (dated by TCRdb to 2016 to 2019). The library was built by means of RT-PCR. The instrument was an Illumina HiSeq 2500. TCRdb handled the public reads itself, with Q25 trimming in fastp and clone calling in MiXCR, and kept productive beta chains. Here each entry gathers all rows of one CDR3 protein and keeps the most common genes and DNA. The table for this sample lists roughly 500,000 distinct CDR3 sequences; 25% of them were counted only once. In total, the top ten clones hold approximately 2% of the sample. This material consisted of CD4+ T cells sorted from PBMCs, taken approximately 5 days after vaccination. The source is a man aged 50-59 years who received an inactivated influenza vaccine. Donor details come from another sample of the same person, matched by shared clones.

The table lists this clonotype with a few counts. The rearrangement links TRBV7-9 to TRBJ1-1; D is possibly TRBD1 (5 bases). Germline V gives CDR1 SEHNR, CDR2 FQNEAQ (reference sequence). CDR3 size: 14 residues. Trimming cost V 2 bases and J 0 bases, with 7 bases left between them. The CDR3 region is CASSLPTVNTEAFF. The CDR3 region has the DNA TGTGCCAGCAGCTTACCGACAGTGAACACTGAAGCTTTCTTT.

This clonotype was found a few times. J is TRBJ1-1 and V is TRBV10-3; weak D call: TRBD1 (6 bases). Germline values: CDR1 ENHRY, CDR2 SYGVKD. The CDR3 consists of 12 residues. Trimming cost V 4 bases and J 4 bases, with 7 bases left between them. CDR3 amino acids: CAISGQATEAFF. DNA for the CDR3: TGTGCCATCAGTGGACAGGCCACTGAAGCTTTCTTT.

The chain recombines TRBV7-9 with TRBJ2-5; D is unresolved. CDR3 length equals 15 residues. The V end was cut by 8 bases, the J end by 1 base, with 17 bases between. CDR1 is SEHNR, CDR2 FQNEAQ, per germline (reference sequence). Here the CDR3 DNA reads TGTGCCAGCGGCCCTGGGGTCAGAGGCCAAGAGACCCAGTACTTC. This codes for CASGPGVRGQETQYF.

The chain combines TRBV20-1 with TRBJ1-4, with D possibly TRBD1 on 5 matching bases. Trimming removed 0 bases from V and 4 bases from J, with 9 bases in between. Germline loops: CDR1 DFQATT, CDR2 SNEGSKA (reference sequence). The CDR3 is made up of 14 amino acids. The CDR3 DNA is TGCAGTGCTAGAGATCCAGGGATTAATGAAAAACTGTTTTTT. Its protein is CSARDPGINEKLFF.

The chain uses TRBV9 and TRBJ2-2; TRBD2 agrees at 9 bases. Trimming cost V 0 bases and J 7 bases; bases outside gene matches: 7. Germline CDR1 is SGDLS and CDR2 is YYNGEE. CDR3 length equals 16 residues. The CDR3 is CASSVGGGGAVGELFF. DNA of the CDR3: TGTGCCAGCAGCGTAGGCGGCGGGGGGGCGGTCGGGGAGCTGTTTTTT. Drawing the rest from reference TRBV9 and TRBJ2-2, the complete variable domain is DSGVTQTPKHLITATGQRVTLRCSPRSGDLSVYWYQQSLDQGLQFLIQYYNGEERAKGNILERFSAQQFPDLHSELNLSSLELGDSALYFCASSVGGGGAVGELFFGEGSRLTVL.

The V call is TRBV6-4, the J call TRBJ2-7; tentatively, D is TRBD1 (6 bases). CDR1 and CDR2 from the germline V gene are MRHNA and SNTAGT. The CDR3 contains 13 residues. The V gene lost 5 bases and the J gene lost 5 bases, with 13 bases spanning the gap. Here the CDR3 DNA reads TGTGCCAGCAGTAACAGGGAAGGAGACGAGCAGTACTTC. Its protein is CASSNREGDEQYF.

This clonotype has just a few counts. The V call is TRBV2, the J call TRBJ2-1; D unresolved. V shed 3 bases and J shed 6 bases, with 12 bases lying between them. The CDR3 contains 14 residues. From germline, CDR1 is SNHLY and CDR2 FYNNEI. The CDR3 nucleotides read TGTGCCAGCAGTGACTTCCTAGATAGCAATGAGCAGTTCTTC. As protein: CASSDFLDSNEQFF.

This chain joins TRBV9 and TRBJ2-7; TRBD1 matches 7 bases. The CDR3 is made up of 15 amino acids. V dropped 3 bases and J dropped 0; count of bases not matched to a gene: 6. CDR1 and CDR2 from the germline V gene are SGDLS and YYNGEE. The CDR3 DNA sequence: TGTGCCAGCAGCGCCCGGGACAGAAACTCCTACGAGCAGTACTTC. This encodes CASSARDRNSYEQYF.

In DNA, the CDR3 is TGTGCCACCAGTGACCTGCCCGGATCGGCAGGGGGCTCAGATACGCAGTATTTT. Translation gives CATSDLPGSAGGSDTQYF. The chain couples TRBV24-1 to TRBJ2-3, with TRBD1 identical over 8 bases. Trimming removed 4 bases from V and 4 bases from J; junction bases left unmatched: 15. This CDR3 region has 18 residues. The germline CDR1 and CDR2 sequences are KGHDR and SFDVKD.

The V call is TRBV12-3 or TRBV12-4, the J call TRBJ1-6; 9 nucleotides line up with TRBD1. The CDR3 contains 15 residues. The V segment lost 6 bases and the J segment 7 bases; nucleotides outside the gene matches: 7. CDR3 in DNA: TGTGCCAGCAGGTCGGGACAGGGTAGAAATTCACCCCTCCACTTT. Translating gives CASRSGQGRNSPLHF.